The 5 T cell receptor beta chains below come from one sample, sequenced in a study of tumor-infiltrating lymphocytes in primary liver carcinoma. The researchers produced TCR beta cDNA from 450 to 600 ng total RNA with a constant-region primer. ARM-PCR was slightly modified, and three nested multiplex PCR rounds with it gave rise to the TCR beta libraries. A C-beta reverse primer and TRBV1-TRBV30 forward primers served in each of the first two PCR rounds, at around 10 cycles apiece. TCRdb re-analysed the multiplex PCR reads in MiXCR, keeping a single row per CDR3 protein. Of more than 95,000 distinct CDR3 sequences in the sample, roughly four fifths were seen once. The tissue used was unsorted bulk material of roughly 17-33 mg. RNA and DNA were co-extracted from it with the AllPrep DNA/RNA mini kit. The sequencing input was liver tumor tissue from sampling region 3. The subset here: tumor region T3, left-lateral pole. Source of these receptors: a man aged 35-49 years with primary liver carcinoma and hepatitis B virus infection.

On this clonotype itself: It is likely a read error, because the conserved phenylalanine at the end of the CDR3 is missing. The DNA is left out, because the CDR3 cannot be placed on it with certainty; the CDR3 is given as TCRdb lists it. V and J are TRBV10-1 and TRBJ2-2; the table names TRBD2, a call not compared with the DNA. Germline lookup yields CDR1 WNHNN and CDR2 SYGVQD (reference sequence). The CDR3 length is 14 residues, termini included. CDR3 in amino acids: CATRASGIVGELFL.

In this sample, this clonotype turned up once. At one boundary the junction diverges from the germline segment, which might be a read error. The chain uses TRBV6-5 and TRBJ2-7; D is unresolved. The CDR3 totals 13 residues. Germline V gives CDR1 MNHEY, CDR2 SVGAGI. CDR3: CTSSYGTSYEQYF. The DNA for the CDR3 is TGTACCAGTAGTTACGGCACCTCCTACGAGCAGTACTTC.

Remarks on this clonotype: An end of the junction differs from the germline gene, which may be a read error. V is TRBV5-5 and J is TRBJ2-1, with 9 bases fitting TRBD1. Germline V gene lookup returns CDR1 SGHKS and CDR2 YYEKEE (reference sequence). CDR3 length: 17 amino acids. CDR3 in amino acids: CASSLHVDRGLGSEQFF. The CDR3 bases are TGTGCCAGCAGCTTACACGTGGACAGGGGCCTTGGTAGTGAGCAGTTTTTC.

The chain joins TRBV7-2 to TRBJ2-7; the match to TRBD2 covers 10 bases. The length of the CDR3 is 15 residues. V shed 5 bases and J 4 bases; nucleotides not matched to a gene: 8. CDR1 is SGHTA, CDR2 FQGNSA, per germline. CDR3 DNA sequence: TGTGCCAGCAGCCTCGCTAGCGGGAGTGGTTACGAGCAGTACTTC. It codes for CASSLASGSGYEQYF.

As concerns this clonotype: Since the CDR3 does not end with the conserved phenylalanine or tryptophan, this likely comes from a read error. The chain links TRBV7-9 to TRBJ2-7, with TRBD2 matching over 13 bases. V lost 5 bases and J lost 2; bases outside the gene matches: 12. Per the germline V gene, CDR1 is SEHNR and CDR2 is FQNEAQ (reference sequence). The CDR3 loop spans 18 amino acids. DNA of the CDR3: TGTGCCAGCAGCCCTCGTCTGACTAGCGGGAGGACGGCCTACGAGCAGTACATC. Its translation: CASSPRLTSGRTAYEQYI.